This T cell receptor (beta chain) was recovered during a study of T cell responses to AZD1222 COVID-19 vaccine. This CDR3 is 14 amino acids long. Germline-derived CDR1 and CDR2 are GTSNPN and SVGIG (reference sequence). V was cut by 6 bases and J by 7 bases, with 21 bases left in between. Assay used: immunoSEQ multiplex PCR; TCRdb lists only in-frame clones, some missing. The table includes 68,000 or so clones, about 80% detected once. The V and J genes are TRBV30 and TRBJ1-1, with D possibly TRBD1 on 6 matching bases. The sequenced sample was peripheral blood, obtained on day 0 of AZD1222 vaccination. The TCR sequence derives from an adult in good health. The chain's CDR3 is CACLEQGHQLEAFF. CDR3 coding DNA: TGTGCCTGCCTGGAACAGGGCCACCAGCTTGAAGCTTTCTTT.